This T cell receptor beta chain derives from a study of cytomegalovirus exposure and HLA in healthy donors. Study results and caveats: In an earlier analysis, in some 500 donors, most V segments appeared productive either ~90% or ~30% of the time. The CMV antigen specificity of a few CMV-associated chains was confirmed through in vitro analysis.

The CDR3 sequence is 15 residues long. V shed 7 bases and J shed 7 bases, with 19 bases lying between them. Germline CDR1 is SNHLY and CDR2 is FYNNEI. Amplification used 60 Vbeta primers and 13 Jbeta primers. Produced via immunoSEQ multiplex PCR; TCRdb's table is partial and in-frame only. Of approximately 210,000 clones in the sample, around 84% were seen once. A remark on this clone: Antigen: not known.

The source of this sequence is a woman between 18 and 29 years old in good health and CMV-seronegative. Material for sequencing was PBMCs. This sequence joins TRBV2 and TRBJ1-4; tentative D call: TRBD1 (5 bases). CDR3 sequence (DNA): TGTGCCAGCAAGCCTCGCAGGGTATTGGCTGAAAAACTGTTTTTT. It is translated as CASKPRRVLAEKLFF.